The TCR beta chain under discussion was sequenced for a study of blood T cell repertoires in COVID-19. The CDR3 extends over 17 amino acids. Germline CDR1 MDHEN, CDR2 SYDVKM. The data were produced by immunoSEQ multiplex PCR, yet TCRdb's version contains in-frame clones alone and is incomplete. The profile shows under 200,000 clones, about 88% of them singletons. This clone was seen a few times. A junction end diverges from the germline sequence, so it may reflect a read error. Material: PBMCs or T cells enriched from blood (not recorded which). The receptor was isolated from a woman between 40 and 50 years old in a cohort exposed to, infected with or recovered from COVID-19 (not recorded which). This chain joins TRBV28 and TRBJ2-7; 12 bases fit TRBD1. The CDR3 sequence: CASSFIFGTGGSHEQYF. In DNA, the CDR3 is TGTGCCAGCAGTTTTATATTTGGGACAGGGGGCTCCCACGAGCAGTACTTC.